These T cell receptor beta chains were read from a single sample in a study of blood T cell repertoires in COVID-19. Produced via immunoSEQ multiplex PCR; TCRdb's table is partial and in-frame only. This repertoire shows 100,000 to 150,000 clones, 80% to 90% found once; its top ten account for about 27%. The sequencing input was peripheral blood. The receptors originated from a man between 65 and 80 years old with active or convalescent COVID-19. CDR3s include the opening cysteine and the closing phenylalanine or tryptophan. D genes are given only for firm matches. Not all rows give a size; the values are once, few, many and, for expanded clones, a class.

v_gene	len	j_gene	d_gene	abundance	CDR3aa	CDR3nt
TRBV29-1	20	TRBJ2-4	TRBD2	NA	CSVEERGVPLAGLAKNIQYF	TGCAGCGTTGAAGAAAGGGGGGTTCCGCTAGCGGGCCTAGCCAAAAACATTCAGTACTTC
TRBV28	15	TRBJ2-7	TRBD2	NA	CASSQTSAGVSEQYF	TGTGCCAGCAGCCAAACTAGCGCGGGAGTGAGTGAGCAGTACTTC
TRBV15	14	TRBJ2-1	TRBD2	NA	CATSREKTGTSPFF	TGTGCCACCAGCAGAGAGAAAACCGGGACTAGCCCGTTCTTC
TRBV27	13	TRBJ1-2	NA	NA	CASSLSGGYGYTF	TGTGCCAGCAGTTTGTCCGGGGGCTATGGCTACACCTTC
TRBV18	14	TRBJ1-5	NA	once	CASSPQQQNQPQHF	TGTGCCAGCTCACCACAACAGCAGAATCAGCCCCAGCATTTT
TRBV27	15	TRBJ2-1	NA	NA	CASSSTQSSYNEQFF	TGTGCCAGCAGTTCGACTCAAAGCTCCTACAATGAGCAGTTCTTC
TRBV30	16	TRBJ1-1	NA	NA	CAWSVLWATANTEAFF	TGTGCCTGGAGTGTACTTTGGGCGACAGCGAACACTGAAGCTTTCTTT
TRBV5-1	14	TRBJ2-7	NA	NA	CASSEVGSSYEQYF	TGCGCCAGCAGCGAGGTTGGCAGCTCCTACGAGCAGTACTTC
TRBV6-5	16	TRBJ2-2	NA	NA	CASSYSIHLNTGELFF	TGTGCCAGCAGTTACTCGATCCACTTGAACACCGGGGAGCTGTTTTTT
TRBV6-5	14	TRBJ2-3	TRBD1	once	CASRGQAPTDTQYF	TGTGCCAGCAGAGGACAGGCACCGACAGATACGCAGTATTTT
TRBV18	16	TRBJ2-3	TRBD2	NA	CASSPRVAGAKDTQYF	TGTGCCAGCTCACCAAGGGTAGCGGGAGCAAAAGATACGCAGTATTTT
TRBV28	15	TRBJ2-7	NA	NA	CASSQGTDGSYEQYF	TGTGCCAGCAGCCAAGGGACTGATGGGAGCTACGAGCAGTACTTC
TRBV30	13	TRBJ1-1	TRBD1	NA	CAWKNRGSAEAFF	TGTGCCTGGAAAAACAGGGGTAGCGCTGAAGCTTTCTTT
TRBV27	15	TRBJ1-5	NA	NA	CASSPRGALYQPQHF	TGTGCCAGCAGTCCCCGGGGGGCTTTGTATCAGCCCCAGCATTTT
TRBV16	13	TRBJ2-4	NA	NA	CASSQSGQNIQYF	TGTGCCAGCAGCCAATCGGGCCAAAACATTCAGTACTTC
TRBV29-1	10	TRBJ1-1	NA	NA	CSAMNTEAFF	TGCAGCGCCATGAACACTGAAGCTTTCTTT
TRBV5-1	14	TRBJ1-2	NA	NA	CASSLQATNYGYTF	TGCGCCAGCAGCTTACAGGCTACTAACTATGGCTACACCTTC
TRBV18	14	TRBJ2-1	TRBD1	once	CASSPRTGGNEQFF	TGTGCCAGCTCTCCCCGGACAGGGGGCAATGAGCAGTTCTTC
TRBV7-9	13	TRBJ2-1	NA	NA	CASSFQGGNEQFF	TGTGCCAGCAGCTTTCAAGGGGGCAATGAGCAGTTCTTC
TRBV5-1	15	TRBJ1-3	NA	NA	CASSLVGDPGNTIYF	TGCGCCAGCAGCTTGGTAGGGGATCCTGGAAACACCATATATTTT
TRBV7-8	13	TRBJ2-7	TRBD2	NA	CASRTSGAGEQYF	TGTGCCAGCAGGACTAGCGGGGCCGGCGAGCAGTACTTC
TRBV20-1	14	TRBJ1-5	NA	NA	CSASLPGADQPQHF	TGCAGTGCTAGTCTCCCGGGAGCGGACCAGCCCCAGCATTTT
TRBV9	17	TRBJ2-1	TRBD2	NA	CASSAGPGLAGVGEQFF	TGTGCCAGCAGCGCCGGACCGGGACTAGCGGGAGTGGGTGAGCAGTTCTTC
TRBV5-5	17	TRBJ2-3	NA	NA	CASSPRAQGISTDTQYF	TGTGCCAGCAGCCCCAGAGCCCAGGGTATTAGCACAGATACGCAGTATTTT
TRBV7-3	13	TRBJ1-1	NA	NA	CASSLDGQGPAFF	TGTGCCAGCAGCTTAGATGGTCAGGGGCCGGCTTTCTTT
TRBV5-1	14	TRBJ2-3	TRBD1	NA	CASSGGQARDTQYF	TGCGCCAGCAGCGGTGGACAGGCGCGGGATACGCAGTATTTT
TRBV27	14	TRBJ1-3	NA	NA	CASSLAGFGNTIYF	TGTGCCAGCAGTTTGGCGGGTTTTGGAAACACCATATATTTT
TRBV28	18	TRBJ2-7	TRBD2	NA	CASSLGLTSGRTRYEQYF	TGTGCCAGCAGTTTAGGGTTGACTAGCGGGAGGACACGCTACGAGCAGTACTTC
TRBV7-2	12	TRBJ2-3	NA	NA	CASSPGTDTQYF	TGTGCCAGCAGCCCCGGCACAGATACGCAGTATTTT
TRBV5-1	15	TRBJ1-5	TRBD1	few	CASSPGTGEGQPQHF	TGCGCCAGCAGCCCGGGGACAGGGGAGGGGCAGCCCCAGCATTTT
TRBV7-6	18	TRBJ2-2	TRBD1	NA	CASSLDTARGRNSGELFF	TGTGCCAGCAGCTTAGATACCGCCAGGGGGCGCAATAGCGGGGAGCTGTTTTTT
TRBV28	15	TRBJ2-7	TRBD2	few	CASRLREALSYEQYF	TGTGCCAGCAGGTTACGGGAGGCACTCTCCTACGAGCAGTACTTC
TRBV10-3	14	TRBJ2-1	TRBD1	once	CAISQRQGYNEQFF	TGTGCCATCAGTCAGAGACAGGGTTACAATGAGCAGTTCTTC
TRBV2	14	TRBJ2-2	TRBD1	few	CASQDRANTGELFF	TGTGCCAGCCAGGACAGGGCCAACACCGGGGAGCTGTTTTTT
TRBV6-5	15	TRBJ2-2	TRBD2	NA	CASSRLAGDTGELFF	TGTGCCAGCTCCAGACTAGCGGGGGACACCGGGGAGCTGTTTTTT